These 18 T cell receptor beta chains were all obtained from the same sample, sequenced in a study of somatic mutations in cytotoxic T cells in rheumatoid arthritis. Sequencing used immunoSEQ multiplex PCR; TCRdb keeps in-frame clones, though not all of them. The sample has 7,000 or so clones, roughly 60% seen once; the top ten hold under 30%. The sequenced material came from CD8+ T cells sorted from blood. All receptors come from a woman aged 35 to 49 in good health.

This clone was detected a few times. V gene TRBV13 combines with J gene TRBJ2-7; D not resolved. Germline V gene data show CDR1 as PRHDT and CDR2 as FYEKMQ (reference sequence). Between the trimmed V and J ends, which lost 5 bases and 1 base, there was a span of 9 bases. CDR3 length: 13 residues. CDR3 amino acids: CASSPIGSYEQYF. DNA for the CDR3: TGTGCCAGCAGCCCAATAGGGTCCTACGAGCAGTACTTC.

Written as DNA, the CDR3 is TGTGCCAGCAGTTATAGCTCGACAGGATACGAGCAGTACTTC. Translated: CASSYSSTGYEQYF. This sequence joins TRBV6-5 and TRBJ2-7; a weak D match, TRBD1 (6 bases). Germline values: CDR1 MNHEY, CDR2 SVGAGI. The ends were cut back, 3 bases at V and 4 bases at J, with 13 bases in the middle. This CDR3 contains 14 residues.

This clone is medium-sized in the sample. The chain links TRBV5-1 to TRBJ2-7, with D maybe TRBD1 (6 bases). Germline CDR1 SGHRS, CDR2 YFSETQ. The V gene lost 0 bases and the J gene lost 7 bases, with 8 bases spanning the gap. The CDR3 contains 12 residues. The DNA of the CDR3 is TGCGCCAGCAGCTTGGCTGGGACAGAGCAGTACTTC. It yields the protein CASSLAGTEQYF.

The J gene is TRBJ2-5, the V gene TRBV11-2; D might be TRBD1 or TRBD2, each matching 5 bases. The end of the DNA is better explained by TRBJ2-7, so the J call may be wrong. CDR3 length: 15 amino acids. From germline, CDR1 is SGHAT and CDR2 FQNNGV. CDR3 sequence (DNA): TGTGCCAGCAGCTTAGAGTCAGGGAGTTTTTACGAGCAGTACTTC. This sequence encodes CASSLESGSFYEQYF.

The genes are TRBV10-1 and TRBJ2-2; 7 bases match TRBD2. In germline, CDR1 is WNHNN, CDR2 SYGVQD (reference sequence). The J segment lost 0 bases and the V segment lost 11 bases, leaving 15 bases of the junction unmatched. This CDR3 spans 17 amino acids. CDR3 DNA sequence: TGCGCCGGACCCTCCCTCACTAGCGATTCGAACACCGGGGAGCTGTTTTTT. It translates to CAGPSLTSDSNTGELFF.

The chain has TRBV27 and TRBJ1-2; D remains unclear. Germline-derived CDR1 and CDR2 are MNHEY and SMNVEV (reference sequence). V was clipped by 0 bases and J by 4 bases, with 9 bases between them. The CDR3 is 14 residues long. As DNA, the CDR3 is TGTGCCAGCAGTTTATCGGAAAGCGGCTATGGCTACACCTTC. Translating gives CASSLSESGYGYTF.

This clone was picked up a small number of times. J is TRBJ2-7 and V is TRBV19, with a tentative D call TRBD2 (7 bases). Germline V gene data show CDR1 as LNHDA and CDR2 as SQIVND (reference sequence). This CDR3 is 17 amino acids long. V was trimmed by 5 bases and J by 3 bases, leaving 23 bases between them. The CDR3 nucleotides are TGTGCCAGTAGTCTCGGGGGGCGCATCAGCGGGAACTACGAGCAGTACTTC. Its translation: CASSLGGRISGNYEQYF.

This clone is a singleton in its sample. The V gene is TRBV30, the J gene TRBJ1-1; no clear D gene. The CDR3 is 15 residues long. Germline CDR1 reads GTSNPN; CDR2 reads SVGIG (reference sequence). Trimming pared 0 bases from V and 0 bases from J, leaving 11 bases between. CDR3 sequence: CAWSVSFPVNTEAFF. The DNA for the CDR3 is TGTGCCTGGAGTGTTAGTTTTCCCGTGAACACTGAAGCTTTCTTT.

This clone turned up a few times. The chain employs TRBV10-3 and TRBJ2-7, with no clear D. Trimming took off 3 bases at V and 5 bases at J, with 20 bases between the two ends. Germline V gene lookup returns CDR1 ENHRY and CDR2 SYGVKD. The CDR3 has 16 amino acids. CDR3 DNA sequence: TGTGCCATCAGTGATGCAGACTCCTCCCTCCCCAACGAGCAGTACTTC. This codes for CAISDADSSLPNEQYF.

The table lists this clone with a count of one. V is TRBV2 and J is TRBJ2-3, with D possibly TRBD2 on 5 matching bases. The CDR3 is 14 residues long. The germline V gene has CDR1 SNHLY and CDR2 FYNNEI. The V and J ends lost 2 bases and 6 bases respectively, with 12 bases between them. CDR3 sequence (DNA): TGTGCCAGCAGTGAATTCTCGGGAAGCGATACGCAGTATTTT. This gives the protein CASSEFSGSDTQYF.

The chain has TRBV6-6 and TRBJ2-7; TRBD1 matches at 9 bases. CDR3 length: 14 residues. V lost 5 bases and J lost 2; bases outside the gene matches: 4. From germline, CDR1 is MNHNY and CDR2 SVGAGI (reference sequence). The CDR3 protein is CASSTTGGAYEQYF. The CDR3 DNA is TGTGCCAGCAGTACGACAGGGGGGGCCTACGAGCAGTACTTC.

The genes are TRBV14 and TRBJ2-2; 7 bases align to TRBD1. The CDR3 contains 14 residues. The V gene's germline CDR1 is SGHDN and CDR2 FVKESK. The V segment lost 4 bases and the J segment 5 bases; nucleotides outside the gene matches: 4. CDR3 nucleotide sequence: TGTGCCAGCAGCCTCTACAGGGGTACCGGGGAGCTGTTTTTT. This translates into CASSLYRGTGELFF.

In nucleotides, the CDR3 is TGTGCCAGCAGCTTAGGACGCTCGAACACCGGGGAGCTGTTTTTT. Its protein product is CASSLGRSNTGELFF. This chain uses TRBV7-9 with TRBJ2-2; D uncertain. The CDR3 spans 15 residues. Germline V gene sequence: CDR1 SEHNR, CDR2 FQNEAQ (reference sequence). With 1 base removed from V and 0 bases from J, the gap between germline ends came to 6 bases.

V and J are TRBV2 and TRBJ2-5, with TRBD1 identical over 11 bases. Germline CDR1 reads SNHLY; CDR2 reads FYNNEI. With 4 bases clipped from V and 5 bases from J, the junction kept 3 bases outside the gene matches. The CDR3 has 14 amino acids. The CDR3 loop is CASSGDRGFETQYF. The CDR3 nucleotides read TGTGCCAGCAGTGGGGACAGGGGGTTCGAGACCCAGTACTTC. The complete variable domain, with remaining parts taken from reference TRBV2 and TRBJ2-5, reads EPEVTQTPSHQVTQMGQEVILRCVPISNHLYFYWYRQILGQKVEFLVSFYNNEISEKSEIFDDQFSVERPDGSNFTLKIRSTKLEDSAMYFCASSGDRGFETQYFGPGTRLLVL.

The chain uses TRBV11-3 and TRBJ2-5; TRBD1 matches at 7 bases. This CDR3 region has 14 residues. Unmatched junction bases numbered 7, after V lost 5 bases and J lost 4 bases. Germline V gene lookup returns CDR1 SGHNT and CDR2 YENEEA. DNA of the CDR3: TGTGCCAGCAGCCAAGACAGGGCGGGAGAGACCCAGTACTTC. Protein product: CASSQDRAGETQYF.

This clone is classed as medium-sized. This chain joins TRBV7-9 and TRBJ2-7; 8 positions agree with TRBD2. The trim removed 3 bases at V and 2 bases at J, leaving 3 bases unmatched. Germline CDR1 reads SEHNR; CDR2 reads FQNEAQ (reference sequence). The CDR3 is made up of 14 amino acids. Written as DNA, the CDR3 is TGTGCCAGCAGCTTTAGCGGGACCACCTACGAGCAGTACTTC. Translation gives CASSFSGTTYEQYF.

The CDR3 spells CATSRDGGLYNEQFF. The CDR3 DNA follows: TGTGCCACCAGCAGAGACGGGGGGCTTTACAATGAGCAGTTCTTC. The V and J genes are TRBV15 and TRBJ2-1; tentatively, D is TRBD2 (7 bases). CDR3 length: 15 residues. Germline CDR1 is LNHNV and CDR2 is YYDKDF (reference sequence). Trimming cost V 0 bases and J 4 bases, with 10 bases left between them.

This clone has only a few counts. The chain employs TRBV5-6 and TRBJ2-2; D gene uncertain. Trimming shortened V by 5 bases and J by 6 bases, and 14 bases separated the two germline ends. CDR1 is SGHDT, CDR2 YYEEEE, per germline. The CDR3 sequence is 14 residues long. This CDR3 is CASSFRDLSGELFF. The CDR3 DNA reads as TGTGCCAGCAGTTTCCGCGATTTGTCCGGGGAGCTGTTTTTT.